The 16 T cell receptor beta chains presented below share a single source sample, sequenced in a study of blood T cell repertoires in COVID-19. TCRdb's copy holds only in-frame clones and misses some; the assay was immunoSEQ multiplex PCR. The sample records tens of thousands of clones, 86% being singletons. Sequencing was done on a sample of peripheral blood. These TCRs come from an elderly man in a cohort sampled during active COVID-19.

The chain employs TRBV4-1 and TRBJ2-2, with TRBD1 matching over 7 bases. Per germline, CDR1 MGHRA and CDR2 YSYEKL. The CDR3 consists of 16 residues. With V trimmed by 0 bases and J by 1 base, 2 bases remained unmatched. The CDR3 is CASSQDRDRNTGELFF. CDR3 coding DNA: TGCGCCAGCAGCCAAGATAGGGACAGGAACACCGGGGAGCTGTTTTTT.

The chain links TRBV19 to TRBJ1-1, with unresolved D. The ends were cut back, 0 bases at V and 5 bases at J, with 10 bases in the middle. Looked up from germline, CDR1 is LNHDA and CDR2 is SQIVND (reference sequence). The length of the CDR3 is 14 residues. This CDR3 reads CASSIDNPGTEAFF. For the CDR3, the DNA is TGTGCCAGTAGTATAGACAATCCGGGGACTGAAGCTTTCTTT.

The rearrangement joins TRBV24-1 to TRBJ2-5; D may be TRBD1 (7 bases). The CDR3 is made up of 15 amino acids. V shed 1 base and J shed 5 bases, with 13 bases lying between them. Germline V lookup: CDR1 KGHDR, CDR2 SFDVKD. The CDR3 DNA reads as TGTGCCACCAGTGATTTCGGGGCAGGGGGGGAGACCCAGTACTTC. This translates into CATSDFGAGGETQYF.

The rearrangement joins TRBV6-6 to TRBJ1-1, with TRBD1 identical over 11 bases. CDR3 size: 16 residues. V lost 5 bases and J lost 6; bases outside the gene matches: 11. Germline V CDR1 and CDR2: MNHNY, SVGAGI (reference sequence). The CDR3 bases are TGTGCCAGCAGTCCTCCTCGGACAGGGGGCGAGGCTGAAGCTTTCTTT. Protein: CASSPPRTGGEAEAFF.

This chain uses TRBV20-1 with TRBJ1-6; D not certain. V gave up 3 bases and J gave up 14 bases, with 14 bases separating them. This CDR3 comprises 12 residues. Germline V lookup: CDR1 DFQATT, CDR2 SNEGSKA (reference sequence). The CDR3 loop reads CSASLNTRTLHF. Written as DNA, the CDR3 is TGCAGTGCTAGTCTTAACACCAGAACCCTCCACTTT.

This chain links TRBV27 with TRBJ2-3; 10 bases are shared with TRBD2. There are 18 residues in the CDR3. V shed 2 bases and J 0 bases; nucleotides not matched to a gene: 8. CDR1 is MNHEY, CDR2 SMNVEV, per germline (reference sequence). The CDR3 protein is CASSLGIAGGQSTDTQYF. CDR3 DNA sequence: TGTGCCAGCAGTTTAGGGATAGCGGGGGGCCAAAGCACAGATACGCAGTATTTT.

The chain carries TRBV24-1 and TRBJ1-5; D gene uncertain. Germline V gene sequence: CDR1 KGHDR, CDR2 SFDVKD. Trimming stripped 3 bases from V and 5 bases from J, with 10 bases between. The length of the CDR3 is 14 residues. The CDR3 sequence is CATSDPGGDQPQHF. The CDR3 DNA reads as TGTGCCACCAGTGATCCAGGTGGCGATCAGCCCCAGCATTTT.

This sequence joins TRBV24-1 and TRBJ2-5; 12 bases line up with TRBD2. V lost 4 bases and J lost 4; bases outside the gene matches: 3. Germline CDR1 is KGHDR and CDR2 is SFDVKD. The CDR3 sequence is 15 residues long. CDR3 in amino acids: CATSDASGGGETQYF. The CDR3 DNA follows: TGTGCCACCAGTGACGCTAGCGGGGGGGGAGAGACCCAGTACTTC.

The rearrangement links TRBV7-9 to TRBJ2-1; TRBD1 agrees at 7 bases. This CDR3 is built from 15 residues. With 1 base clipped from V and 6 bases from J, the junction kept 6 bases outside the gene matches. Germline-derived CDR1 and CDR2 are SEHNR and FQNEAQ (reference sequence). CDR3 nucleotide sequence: TGTGCCAGCAGCTTAGGGCCACAGGGGTCCAATGAGCAGTTCTTC. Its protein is CASSLGPQGSNEQFF.

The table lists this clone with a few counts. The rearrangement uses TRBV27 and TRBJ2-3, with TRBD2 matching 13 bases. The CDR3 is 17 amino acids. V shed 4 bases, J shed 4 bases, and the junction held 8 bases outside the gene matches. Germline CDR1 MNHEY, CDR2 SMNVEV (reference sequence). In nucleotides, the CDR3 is TGTGCCAGCAGTTCGATAGGGACTAGCGGGGCAGCAGATACGCAGTATTTT. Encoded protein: CASSSIGTSGAADTQYF.

DNA for the CDR3: TGTGCCAGTAGTATCTCTCGACAGGGGGCCTTAGAGACCCAGTACTTC. Protein: CASSISRQGALETQYF. The chain recombines TRBV19 with TRBJ2-5; 10 positions match TRBD1. The CDR3 is 16 residues long. With 3 bases clipped from V and 4 bases from J, the junction kept 8 bases outside the gene matches. Germline values: CDR1 LNHDA, CDR2 SQIVND (reference sequence).

The CDR3 DNA reads as TGCGCCAGCAGCTTACCTTCCCCAGGACAGCGCACAGATACGCAGTATTTT. Amino acid sequence: CASSLPSPGQRTDTQYF. This rearrangement joins TRBV5-1 to TRBJ2-3, with D possibly being TRBD1 (6 bases). Germline assignment: CDR1 SGHRS and CDR2 YFSETQ. The CDR3 contains 17 residues. V was shortened by 2 bases and J by 1 base, with 17 bases between the two germline ends.

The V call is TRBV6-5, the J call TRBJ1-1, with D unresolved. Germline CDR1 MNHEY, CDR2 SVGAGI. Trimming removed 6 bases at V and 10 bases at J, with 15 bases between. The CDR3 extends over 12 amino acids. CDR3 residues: CASSLTADPAFF. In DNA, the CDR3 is TGTGCCAGCAGCCTAACAGCGGATCCAGCTTTCTTT.

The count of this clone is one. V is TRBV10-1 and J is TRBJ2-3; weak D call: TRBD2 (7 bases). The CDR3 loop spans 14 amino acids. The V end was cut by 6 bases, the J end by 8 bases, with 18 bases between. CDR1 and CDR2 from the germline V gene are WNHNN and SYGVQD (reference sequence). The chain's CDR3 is CASRTGNLAGTQYF. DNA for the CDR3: TGCGCCAGCAGGACAGGTAATTTAGCGGGTACGCAGTATTTT.

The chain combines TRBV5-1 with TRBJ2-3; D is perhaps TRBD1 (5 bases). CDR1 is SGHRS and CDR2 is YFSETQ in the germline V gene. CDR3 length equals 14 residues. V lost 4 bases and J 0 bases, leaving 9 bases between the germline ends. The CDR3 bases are TGCGCCAGCAGCCCAAGACAGAGCACAGATACGCAGTATTTT. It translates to CASSPRQSTDTQYF.

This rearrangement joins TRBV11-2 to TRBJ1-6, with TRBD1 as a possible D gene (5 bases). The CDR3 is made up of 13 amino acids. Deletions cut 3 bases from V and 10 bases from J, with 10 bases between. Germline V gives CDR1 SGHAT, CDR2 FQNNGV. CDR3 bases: TGTGCCAGCAGCTTGGGGGGGGGATCACCCCTCCACTTT. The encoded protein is CASSLGGGSPLHF. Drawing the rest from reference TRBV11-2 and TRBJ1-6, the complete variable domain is EAGVAQSPRYKIIEKRQSVAFWCNPISGHATLYWYQQILGQGPKLLIQFQNNGVVDDSQLPKDRFSAERLKGVDSTLKIQPAKLEDSAVYLCASSLGGGSPLHFGNGTRLTVT.